This T cell receptor beta chain was captured by sequencing in a study of cytomegalovirus exposure and HLA in healthy donors. Study as a whole: Earlier, about 180 million T cells were analyzed, and fewer than 120 million unique TCR beta sequences were found among them.

Study outcomes and limitations: A later analysis reported that several of the most significant clusters appeared to be linked to common viral pathogens, among them Epstein-Barr virus. Indistinguishable V segments, including TRBV6-2 and TRBV6-3, were excluded.

CDR3 length: 16 residues. Among the donors, all were healthy bone marrow donors. The PCR made use of 60 Vbeta and 13 Jbeta primers. Produced via immunoSEQ multiplex PCR; TCRdb's table is partial and in-frame only. Of some 140,000 clones in the sample, around 81% are singletons; the top ten hold around 6%. About this clone itself: What it recognizes is unknown.

The specimen was PBMCs. This rearrangement joins TRBV12-2 to TRBJ1-4; TRBD1, the table's D call, was not compared with the DNA. TRBV12-2 constitutes a pseudogene. The source of this sequence is a woman between 40 and 50 years old in good health and CMV-seropositive. The CDR3 coding sequence is TGTGCAAGTCGCTATAGACCACAGGGACGGAATGAAAAACTGTTTTTT. It specifies CASRYRPQGRNEKLFF.